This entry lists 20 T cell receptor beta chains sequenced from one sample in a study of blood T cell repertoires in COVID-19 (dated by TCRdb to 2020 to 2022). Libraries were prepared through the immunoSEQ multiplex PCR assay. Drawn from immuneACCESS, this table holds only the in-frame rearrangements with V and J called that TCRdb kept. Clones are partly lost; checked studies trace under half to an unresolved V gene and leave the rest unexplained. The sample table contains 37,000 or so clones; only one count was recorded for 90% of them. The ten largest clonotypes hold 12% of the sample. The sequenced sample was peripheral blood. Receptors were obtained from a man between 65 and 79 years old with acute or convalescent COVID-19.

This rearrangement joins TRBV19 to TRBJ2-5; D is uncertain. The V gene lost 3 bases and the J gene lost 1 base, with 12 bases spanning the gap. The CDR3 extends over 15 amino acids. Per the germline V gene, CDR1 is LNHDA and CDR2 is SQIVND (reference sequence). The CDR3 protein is CASSMRLSAQETQYF. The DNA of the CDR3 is TGTGCCAGTAGTATGAGGCTATCTGCCCAAGAGACCCAGTACTTC.

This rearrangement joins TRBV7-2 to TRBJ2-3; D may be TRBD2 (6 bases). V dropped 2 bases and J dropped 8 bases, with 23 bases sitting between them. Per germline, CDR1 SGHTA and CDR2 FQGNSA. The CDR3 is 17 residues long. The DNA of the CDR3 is TGTGCCAGCAGCTTACGATGGACGGGACCCCTGGGAGGTACGCAGTATTTT. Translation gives CASSLRWTGPLGGTQYF.

In nucleotides, the CDR3 is TGTGCCAGCAGCCCCTTAGTGGGCAATCAGCCCCAGCATTTT. Translating it yields CASSPLVGNQPQHF. V gene TRBV27 combines with J gene TRBJ1-5; D is undetermined. Germline CDR1 MNHEY, CDR2 SMNVEV (reference sequence). Trimming took 6 bases from V and 2 from J, leaving 11 bases between them. This CDR3 has 14 residues.

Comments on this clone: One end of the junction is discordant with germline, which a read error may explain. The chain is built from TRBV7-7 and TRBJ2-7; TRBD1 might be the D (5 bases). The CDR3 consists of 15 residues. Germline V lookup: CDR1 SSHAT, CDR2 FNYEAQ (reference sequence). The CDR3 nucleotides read TGTGCTAGCAGCTCGACCCGGGCAGGACACTACGAGCAGTACTTC. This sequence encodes CASSSTRAGHYEQYF.

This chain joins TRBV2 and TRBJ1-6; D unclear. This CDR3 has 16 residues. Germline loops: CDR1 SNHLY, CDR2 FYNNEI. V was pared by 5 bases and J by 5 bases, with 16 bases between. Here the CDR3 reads CASSSNSPFDNSPLHF. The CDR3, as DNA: TGTGCCAGCAGTTCAAACAGCCCTTTTGATAATTCACCCCTCCACTTT.

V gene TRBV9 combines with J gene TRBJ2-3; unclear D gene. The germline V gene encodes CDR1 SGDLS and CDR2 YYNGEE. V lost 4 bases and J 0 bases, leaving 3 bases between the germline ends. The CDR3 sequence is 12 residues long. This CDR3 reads CASSPSTDTQYF. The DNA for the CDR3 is TGTGCCAGCAGCCCTAGCACAGATACGCAGTATTTT.

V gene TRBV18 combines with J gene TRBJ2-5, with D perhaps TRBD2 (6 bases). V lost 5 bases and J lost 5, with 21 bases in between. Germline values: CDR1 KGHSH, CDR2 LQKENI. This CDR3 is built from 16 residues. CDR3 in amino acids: CASSSLPAGGMETQYF. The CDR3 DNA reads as TGTGCCAGCTCATCCCTTCCCGCCGGGGGAATGGAGACCCAGTACTTC.

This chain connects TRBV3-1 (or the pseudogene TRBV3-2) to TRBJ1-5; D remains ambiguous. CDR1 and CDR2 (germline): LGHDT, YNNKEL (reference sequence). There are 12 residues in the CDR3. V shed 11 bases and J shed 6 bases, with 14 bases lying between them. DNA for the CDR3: TGTGCCCGGTGCTCCTGTCGTCAGCCCCAGCATTTT. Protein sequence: CARCSCRQPQHF.

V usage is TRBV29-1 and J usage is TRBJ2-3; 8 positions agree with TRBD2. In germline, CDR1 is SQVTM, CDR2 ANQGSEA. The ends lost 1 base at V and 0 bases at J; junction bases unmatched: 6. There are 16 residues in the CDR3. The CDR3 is CSVEGLASGSTDTQYF. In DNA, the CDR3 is TGCAGCGTTGAAGGGTTGGCTAGCGGGAGCACAGATACGCAGTATTTT.

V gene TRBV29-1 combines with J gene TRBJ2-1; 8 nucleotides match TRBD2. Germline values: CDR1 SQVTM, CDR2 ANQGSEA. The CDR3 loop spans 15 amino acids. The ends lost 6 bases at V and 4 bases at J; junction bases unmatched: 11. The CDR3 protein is CSVASTSAKYNEQFF. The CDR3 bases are TGCAGCGTAGCCTCGACTAGCGCAAAATACAATGAGCAGTTCTTC.

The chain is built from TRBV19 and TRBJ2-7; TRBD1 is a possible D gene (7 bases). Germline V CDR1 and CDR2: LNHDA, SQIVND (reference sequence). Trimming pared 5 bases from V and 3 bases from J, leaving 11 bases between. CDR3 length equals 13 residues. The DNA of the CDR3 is TGTGCCAGTAGTCCCCAGGGGGGCTACGAGCAGTACTTC. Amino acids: CASSPQGGYEQYF.

CDR3 sequence (DNA): TGTGCCAGCAGCCTCCAACAGGGAGGGGAGACCCAGTACTTC. This translates into CASSLQQGGETQYF. V and J are TRBV3-1 (or the pseudogene TRBV3-2) and TRBJ2-5, with a tentative D call TRBD2 (7 bases). V lost 4 bases and J lost 5, with 14 bases in between. The CDR3 consists of 14 residues. The V gene's germline CDR1 is LGHDT and CDR2 YNNKEL (reference sequence).

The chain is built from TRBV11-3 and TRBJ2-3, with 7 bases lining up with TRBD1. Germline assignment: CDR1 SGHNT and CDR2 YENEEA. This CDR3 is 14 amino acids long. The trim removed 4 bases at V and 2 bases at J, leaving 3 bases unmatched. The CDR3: CASSSGQDTDTQYF. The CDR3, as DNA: TGTGCCAGCAGCTCAGGACAGGACACAGATACGCAGTATTTT. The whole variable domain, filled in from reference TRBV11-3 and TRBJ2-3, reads EAGVVQSPRYKIIEKKQPVAFWCNPISGHNTLYWYLQNLGQGPELLIRYENEEAVDDSQLPKDRFSAERLKGVDSTLKIQPAELGDSAVYLCASSSGQDTDTQYFGPGTRLTVL.

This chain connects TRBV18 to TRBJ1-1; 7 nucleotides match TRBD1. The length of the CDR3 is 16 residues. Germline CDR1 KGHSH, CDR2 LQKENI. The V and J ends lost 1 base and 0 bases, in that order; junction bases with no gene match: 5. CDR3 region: CASSPQPTGLNTEAFF. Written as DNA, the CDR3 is TGTGCCAGCTCACCACAACCGACAGGGCTGAACACTGAAGCTTTCTTT.

This CDR3 reads CASSRAQGINQPQHF. In DNA, the CDR3 is TGTGCCAGCAGCCGGGCCCAGGGTATCAATCAGCCCCAGCATTTT. The chain is built from TRBV5-6 and TRBJ1-5; TRBD1 might be the D (5 bases). Per germline, CDR1 SGHDT and CDR2 YYEEEE. There are 15 residues in the CDR3. V lost 4 bases and J 3 bases, leaving 14 bases between the germline ends.

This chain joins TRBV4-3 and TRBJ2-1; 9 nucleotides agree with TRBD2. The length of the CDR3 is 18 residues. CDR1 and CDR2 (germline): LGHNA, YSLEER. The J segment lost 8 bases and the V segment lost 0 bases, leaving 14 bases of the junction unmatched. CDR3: CASSQEGAHRGRVHEQFF. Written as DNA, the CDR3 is TGCGCCAGCAGCCAAGAAGGGGCCCACCGCGGGAGGGTTCATGAGCAGTTCTTC.

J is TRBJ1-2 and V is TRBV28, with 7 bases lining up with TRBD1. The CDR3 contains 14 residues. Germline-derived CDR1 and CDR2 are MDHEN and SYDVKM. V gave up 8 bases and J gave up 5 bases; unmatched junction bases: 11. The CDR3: CASQTGTEIYGYTF. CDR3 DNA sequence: TGTGCCAGCCAAACCGGGACAGAGATTTATGGCTACACCTTC.

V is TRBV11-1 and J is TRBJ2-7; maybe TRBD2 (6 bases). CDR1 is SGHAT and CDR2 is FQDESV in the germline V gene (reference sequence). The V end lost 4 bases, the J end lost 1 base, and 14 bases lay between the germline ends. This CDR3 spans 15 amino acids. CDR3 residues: CASSYSRGSSYEQYF. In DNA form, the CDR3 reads TGTGCCAGCAGCTACAGCCGGGGGAGTTCCTACGAGCAGTACTTC.

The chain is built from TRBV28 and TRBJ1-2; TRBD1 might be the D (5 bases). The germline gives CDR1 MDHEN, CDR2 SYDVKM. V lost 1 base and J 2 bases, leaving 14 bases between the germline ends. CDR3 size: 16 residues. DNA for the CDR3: TGTGCCAGCAGTTTATCGCTCGGGGGTGCCAACTATGGCTACACCTTC. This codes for CASSLSLGGANYGYTF.

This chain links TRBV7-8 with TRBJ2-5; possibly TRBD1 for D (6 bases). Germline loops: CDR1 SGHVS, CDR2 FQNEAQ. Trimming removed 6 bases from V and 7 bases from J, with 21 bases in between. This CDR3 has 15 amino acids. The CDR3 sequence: CASRREGGAVGTQYF. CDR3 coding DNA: TGTGCCAGCAGACGAGAAGGGGGAGCTGTTGGGACCCAGTACTTC.